A selection of T cell receptor beta chains follows, all from one sample in a study of T-cell reconstitution after alpha-beta-depleted transplantation in children. TCRdb reprocessed the PCR reads with MiXCR, giving one entry per CDR3 protein. The sample records around 52,000 distinct CDR3 sequences, over 4.5% being singletons. Material: PBMCs, mostly from graft donor cells, obtained 60 days after TCRalphabeta/CD19-depleted stem cell transplant. Receptor source: a female patient between 2 and 10 years old who had a stem cell transplant for aplastic anemia, so the T cells may come from the graft donor. Both conserved end residues are part of each CDR3. D genes are given only for firm matches. The size entry is marked missing in some rows and otherwise reads once, few, many or a size class.

TRBD2,many,TRBV9,TRBJ2-1,CASSVDAGVSYNEQFF,TGTGCCAGCAGCGTAGATGCGGGAGTCTCCTACAATGAGCAGTTCTTC
TRBD1,NA,TRBV3-1,TRBJ2-7,CASSQGFVSGTGGYEQYF,TGTGCCAGCAGCCAAGGCTTCGTTTCCGGGACAGGGGGCTACGAGCAGTACTTC
TRBD1,many,TRBV20-1,TRBJ2-7,CSASRGTGGYEQYF,TGCAGTGCTAGTCGAGGGACAGGGGGCTACGAGCAGTACTTC
TRBD1,many,TRBV6-6,TRBJ2-7,CASSKGQGAYEQYF,TGTGCCAGCAGTAAGGGACAGGGGGCCTACGAGCAGTACTTC
NA,many,TRBV9,TRBJ2-5,CASSGPSGSRFQETQYF,TGTGCCAGCAGCGGCCCCTCGGGCAGTCGCTTCCAAGAGACCCAGTACTTC
NA,many,TRBV5-1,TRBJ2-1,CASEPSGGINEQFF,TGCGCCAGCGAACCCTCGGGGGGCATTAATGAGCAGTTCTTC
NA,many,TRBV6-1,TRBJ2-2,CASSVSGVNTGELFF,TGTGCCAGCAGTGTTTCAGGGGTGAACACCGGGGAGCTGTTTTTT
TRBD1,many,TRBV7-6,TRBJ2-3,CASSSGTGTRTDTQYF,TGTGCCAGCAGCTCCGGGACAGGGACACGCACAGATACGCAGTATTTT
NA,medium-sized,TRBV6-5,TRBJ2-7,CASGSGVYEQYF,TGTGCCAGCGGGTCAGGAGTTTACGAGCAGTACTTC
NA,many,TRBV12-3/TRBV12-4,TRBJ2-6,CASSFSSGANVLTF,TGTGCCAGCAGTTTCAGCTCTGGGGCCAACGTCCTGACTTTC
NA,NA,TRBV7-9,TRBJ1-3,CASSSLGQISGNTIYF,TGTGCCAGCAGCTCCCTCGGGCAGATCTCTGGAAACACCATATATTTT
NA,few,TRBV28,TRBJ1-1,CASSPFIVTEAFF,TGTGCCAGCAGTCCATTTATCGTCACTGAAGCTTTCTTT
NA,many,TRBV12-3/TRBV12-4,TRBJ2-2,CAGQGSNTGELFF,TGTGCCGGGCAAGGATCGAACACCGGGGAGCTGTTTTTT
TRBD2,few,TRBV7-9,TRBJ2-3,CASSYGTSRVTDTQYF,TGTGCCAGCAGTTATGGGACTAGCAGGGTCACAGATACGCAGTATTTT
TRBD1,many,TRBV29-1,TRBJ2-5,CSVGTARQETQYF,TGCAGCGTCGGGACAGCACGTCAAGAGACCCAGTACTTC
NA,many,TRBV9,TRBJ1-1,CASSARQGGRATEAFF,TGTGCCAGCAGCGCCCGACAAGGAGGGAGGGCCACTGAAGCTTTCTTT
TRBD2,many,TRBV11-2,TRBJ2-7,CASSQLRTGGVPYEQYF,TGTGCCAGCAGCCAACTTAGGACGGGGGGGGTACCCTACGAGCAGTACTTC
NA,many,TRBV20-1,TRBJ2-5,CSARVRRVQETQYF,TGCAGTGCTAGAGTGAGGAGGGTCCAAGAGACCCAGTACTTC
NA,medium-sized,TRBV10-3,TRBJ1-1,CASTRGGTEAFF,TGTGCCAGCACTAGGGGGGGCACTGAAGCTTTCTTT
TRBD2,many,TRBV5-1,TRBJ2-1,CASSHIAGAPNEQFF,TGCGCCAGCAGCCATATAGCGGGAGCCCCCAATGAGCAGTTCTTC
NA,many,TRBV12-3/TRBV12-4,TRBJ2-7,CASSLGSLYEQYF,TGTGCCAGCAGTTTAGGCAGCTTGTACGAGCAGTACTTC
TRBD1,NA,TRBV5-6,TRBJ1-2,CASSFSDRFTF,TGTGCCAGCAGCTTTTCGGACAGGTTCACCTTC
TRBD1,NA,TRBV7-2,TRBJ1-5,CATGGGQGRGQPQHF,TGTGCCACCGGGGGGGGACAGGGAAGGGGACAGCCCCAGCATTTT
NA,many,TRBV7-9,TRBJ2-4,CASVAGEGKNIQYF,TGTGCCAGCGTTGCAGGGGAGGGCAAAAACATTCAGTACTTC
TRBD2,many,TRBV20-1,TRBJ2-7,CSASRGSGEDEQYF,TGCAGTGCTAGTAGGGGTAGCGGGGAGGACGAGCAGTACTTC
NA,few,TRBV7-8,TRBJ2-5,CASSLDFQETQYF,TGTGCCAGCAGCTTAGACTTCCAAGAGACCCAGTACTTC
NA,NA,TRBV2,TRBJ2-3,CASSLRTVSTDTQYF,TGTGCCAGCAGTCTCCGCACCGTTAGCACAGATACGCAGTATTTT
TRBD1,many,TRBV2,TRBJ2-7,CASRQGSYEQYF,TGTGCCAGCAGACAGGGGTCCTACGAGCAGTACTTC
NA,many,TRBV9,TRBJ2-3,CASSEGTSTDTQYF,TGTGCCAGCAGCGAAGGGACTTCCACAGATACGCAGTATTTT
TRBD2,many,TRBV6-5,TRBJ2-7,CASRYITSGNYEQYF,TGTGCCAGCAGGTATATAACTAGCGGGAACTACGAGCAGTACTTC
NA,many,TRBV10-1,TRBJ2-5,CASSRDPTQETQYF,TGCGCCAGCAGCAGGGACCCTACGCAAGAGACCCAGTACTTC
NA,many,TRBV6-5,TRBJ1-1,CASRSLEGNTEAFF,TGTGCCAGCAGGTCACTGGAGGGGAACACTGAAGCTTTCTTT
TRBD2,many,TRBV20-1,TRBJ2-7,CSAVSGPSYEQYF,TGCAGTGCTGTTAGCGGGCCGTCCTACGAGCAGTACTTC
TRBD1,NA,TRBV6-2/TRBV6-3,TRBJ2-5,CASSSPDRGWETQYF,TGTGCCAGCAGTTCCCCCGACAGGGGCTGGGAGACCCAGTACTTC
NA,many,TRBV6-5,TRBJ2-1,CASSYSMQGFYNEQFF,TGTGCCAGCAGTTACTCGATGCAGGGATTCTACAATGAGCAGTTCTTC